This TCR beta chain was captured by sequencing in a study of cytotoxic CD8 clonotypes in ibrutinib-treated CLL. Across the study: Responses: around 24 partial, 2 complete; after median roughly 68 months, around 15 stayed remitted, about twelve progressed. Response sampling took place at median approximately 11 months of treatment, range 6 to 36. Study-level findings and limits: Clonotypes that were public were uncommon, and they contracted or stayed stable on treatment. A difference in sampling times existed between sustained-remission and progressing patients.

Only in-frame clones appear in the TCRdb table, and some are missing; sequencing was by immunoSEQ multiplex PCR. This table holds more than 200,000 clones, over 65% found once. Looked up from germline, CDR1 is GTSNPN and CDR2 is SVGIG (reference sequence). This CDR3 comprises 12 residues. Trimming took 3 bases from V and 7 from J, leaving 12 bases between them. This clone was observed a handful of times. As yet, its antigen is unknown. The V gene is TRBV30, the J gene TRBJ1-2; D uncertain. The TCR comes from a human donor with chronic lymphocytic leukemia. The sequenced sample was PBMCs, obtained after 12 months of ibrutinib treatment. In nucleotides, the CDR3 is TGTGCCTGGAGCCCAACAGATGCTGGCTACACCTTC. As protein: CAWSPTDAGYTF.